The next 16 T cell receptor beta chains were all read from a single sample in a study of regulatory T cells in long-lasting Graves disease. To make TCR beta libraries, researchers used iRepertoire HTBI primers and Arm-PCR of CDR3 regions. TCRdb called the multiplex PCR reads again in MiXCR, with one record for every CDR3 protein. The sample includes under 450,000 distinct CDR3 sequences, 23% of them seen just once. Described time point: persistent/refractory GD, antithyroid drugs over 5 years with positive TRAb. The TCR library was prepared using RNA isolated from PBMCs. Sequenced here: peripheral blood mononuclear cells (PBMCs), sampled when the disease was refractory, from a patient treated with antithyroid drugs. These TCRs come from a female donor with Graves disease.

The sample holds many counts of this clonotype. V and J are TRBV10-3 and TRBJ1-4; D gene uncertain. The length of the CDR3 is 11 residues. V lost 10 bases and J 7 bases, leaving 10 bases between the germline ends. Germline-derived CDR1 and CDR2 are ENHRY and SYGVKD. In nucleotides, the CDR3 is TGTGCCAGCCAATTTGGTGAAAAACTGTTTTTT. This translates into CASQFGEKLFF.

The V gene is TRBV10-3, the J gene TRBJ2-5; 8 nucleotides align to TRBD1. Trimming took 6 bases from V and 3 from J; bases not matched to a gene: 6. Per germline, CDR1 ENHRY and CDR2 SYGVKD. The CDR3 totals 14 residues. CDR3 sequence reads: CAIRKDRDEETQYF. CDR3 coding DNA: TGTGCCATCAGGAAGGACAGGGACGAAGAGACCCAGTACTTC.

The rearrangement uses TRBV19 and TRBJ2-5; 7 positions agree with TRBD2. Losses at the gene ends were 0 bases for V and 5 bases for J; bases not matched to a gene: 0. CDR3 size: 13 residues. The germline CDR1 and CDR2 sequences are LNHDA and SQIVND (reference sequence). CDR3 amino acids: CASSIEAGETQYF. CDR3 DNA sequence: TGTGCCAGTAGTATAGAAGCGGGGGAGACCCAGTACTTC.

In regard to this clonotype: A much larger clone lies a single base off, so this may be a read error. V and J are TRBV28 and TRBJ2-2; 7 positions match TRBD1. The CDR3 has 14 residues. CDR1 is MDHEN and CDR2 is SYDVKM in the germline V gene. In nucleotides, the CDR3 is TGTGCCAGCAGATCACAGGGGAACACCGGGAAGCTGTTTTTT. Its protein product is CASRSQGNTGKLFF.

This clonotype was observed at least ten times. The chain recombines TRBV2 with TRBJ2-7; tentatively, D is TRBD1 (5 bases). The V gene lost 1 base and the J gene lost 7 bases, with 14 bases spanning the gap. Germline V gene sequence: CDR1 SNHLY, CDR2 FYNNEI. CDR3 length equals 14 residues. CDR3 bases: TGTGCCAGCAGTGAAGAAACAGGTTCTCGGGAGCAGTACTTC. It is translated as CASSEETGSREQYF. The variable domain in full, with the rest retrieved from reference TRBV2 and TRBJ2-7, is EPEVTQTPSHQVTQMGQEVILRCVPISNHLYFYWYRQILGQKVEFLVSFYNNEISEKSEIFDDQFSVERPDGSNFTLKIRSTKLEDSAMYFCASSEETGSREQYFGPGTRLTVT.

The CDR3 region is CASSRDSSILETQYF. The CDR3 DNA reads as TGTGCCAGCAGCCGGGACTCCAGTATCCTGGAGACCCAGTACTTC. This rearrangement joins TRBV14 to TRBJ2-5, with D possibly matching TRBD2 (6 bases). Germline V gene lookup returns CDR1 SGHDN and CDR2 FVKESK. CDR3 length: 15 residues. Trimming took off 4 bases at V and 5 bases at J, with 17 bases between the two ends.

This clonotype was observed a few times. The chain employs TRBV30 and TRBJ1-5; D is undetermined. CDR1 is GTSNPN and CDR2 is SVGIG in the germline V gene (reference sequence). V dropped 2 bases and J dropped 3 bases, with 11 bases sitting between them. This CDR3 contains 14 residues. CDR3 sequence: CAWSRGSANQPQHF. The DNA of the CDR3 is TGTGCCTGGAGTCGAGGTTCGGCCAATCAGCCCCAGCATTTT.

V gene TRBV7-2 combines with J gene TRBJ1-2; D gene ambiguous. The CDR3 covers 14 residues. CDR1 and CDR2 from the germline V gene are SGHTA and FQGNSA. V lost 5 bases, J lost 2 bases, and 12 bases lay in between. In DNA form, the CDR3 reads TGTGCCAGCAGCCGAACCGCTCTAAACTATGGCTACACCTTC. This codes for CASSRTALNYGYTF. Drawing the rest from reference TRBV7-2 and TRBJ1-2, the complete variable domain is GAGVSQSPSNKVTEKGKDVELRCDPISGHTALYWYRQSLGQGLEFLIYFQGNSAPDKSGLPSDRFSAERTGGSVSTLTIQRTQQEDSAVYLCASSRTALNYGYTFGSGTRLTVV.

This clonotype has more than one count but fewer than ten. The rearrangement joins TRBV11-1 to TRBJ1-4; 7 positions agree with TRBD1. The CDR3 is 17 residues long. V was pared by 4 bases and J by 5 bases, with 13 bases of the junction left unmatched. Germline CDR1 reads SGHAT; CDR2 reads FQDESV (reference sequence). The CDR3 DNA reads as TGTGCCAGCAGCTCGAATGACGGCGGGACAGTCAATGAAAAACTGTTTTTT. Encoded protein: CASSSNDGGTVNEKLFF.

The chain recombines TRBV29-1 with TRBJ1-5, with D perhaps matching TRBD1 (6 bases). Trimming took off 7 bases at V and 6 bases at J, with 16 bases between the two ends. Germline assignment: CDR1 SQVTM and CDR2 ANQGSEA. This CDR3 has 13 amino acids. CDR3 in amino acids: CSADAGVGQPQHF. Written as DNA, the CDR3 is TGCAGCGCTGATGCAGGGGTTGGTCAGCCCCAGCATTTT. Full variable domain (rest looked up from reference TRBV29-1 and TRBJ1-5): SAVISQKPSRDICQRGTSLTIQCQVDSQVTMMFWYRQQPGQSLTLIATANQGSEATYESGFVIDKFPISRPNLTFSTLTVSNMSPEDSSIYLCSADAGVGQPQHFGDGTRLSIL.

As regards this clonotype: A read error may be the cause here, since a much bigger clone is one base away. This likely comes from a read error, as the CDR3 has no conserved phenylalanine or tryptophan at its end. The chain recombines TRBV20-1 with TRBJ1-1; maybe TRBD1 (6 bases). Germline lookup yields CDR1 DFQATT and CDR2 SNEGSKA (reference sequence). Deletions cut 6 bases from V and 0 bases from J, with 11 bases between. CDR3 length: 13 amino acids. The CDR3 sequence is CSAPRGMNTEAFL. CDR3 bases: TGCAGTGCCCCCAGGGGCATGAACACTGAAGCTTTCCTT.

The rearrangement links TRBV19 to TRBJ2-4, with TRBD1 matching over 8 bases. The CDR3 runs to 14 residues. The V segment lost 4 bases and the J segment 6 bases; nucleotides outside the gene matches: 5. In germline, CDR1 is LNHDA, CDR2 SQIVND (reference sequence). The chain's CDR3 is CASSTGQGANIQYF. CDR3 sequence (DNA): TGTGCCAGTAGTACAGGGCAGGGGGCAAACATTCAGTACTTC.

This clonotype turned up a few times. The rearrangement links TRBV5-6 to TRBJ2-7; TRBD2 agrees at 9 bases. The CDR3 totals 15 residues. CDR1 is SGHDT and CDR2 is YYEEEE in the germline V gene. The J segment lost 4 bases and the V segment lost 1 base, leaving 6 bases of the junction unmatched. The CDR3 region is CASSLPGLAWYEQYF. In DNA, the CDR3 is TGTGCCAGCAGCTTGCCGGGACTAGCTTGGTACGAGCAGTACTTC.

The table lists this clonotype with many counts. V gene TRBV2 combines with J gene TRBJ2-3; D remains unclear. The CDR3 covers 14 residues. Germline V gene data show CDR1 as SNHLY and CDR2 as FYNNEI. Trimming cost V 3 bases and J 1 base, with 8 bases left between them. The CDR3 protein is CASSDDRGTDTQYF. The CDR3 DNA follows: TGTGCCAGCAGTGATGACCGGGGCACAGATACGCAGTATTTT.

The V call is TRBV6-9, the J call TRBJ2-7; D possibly corresponds to TRBD1 (5 bases). Trimming took 3 bases from V and 7 from J, leaving 19 bases between them. From germline, CDR1 is MNHGY and CDR2 SVAAGI. The CDR3 is 15 residues long. CDR3: CASSYQGQSAGEQYF. In DNA, the CDR3 is TGTGCCAGCAGTTACCAGGGTCAGTCGGCCGGGGAGCAGTACTTC.

This clonotype has a handful of counts. This chain connects TRBV18 to TRBJ1-1, with unresolved D. V lost 5 bases and J lost 1, with 8 bases in between. The CDR3 is 13 residues long. Looked up from germline, CDR1 is KGHSH and CDR2 is LQKENI. Written as DNA, the CDR3 is TGTGCCAGCTCAGCTCGGGCGAACACTGAAGCTTTCTTT. It codes for CASSARANTEAFF.